This T cell receptor beta chain was sequenced during a study of T-cell reconstitution after alpha-beta-depleted transplantation in children. In its sample, this clonotype was seen a few times. The germline gives CDR1 DFQATT, CDR2 SNEGSKA (reference sequence). This CDR3 spans 13 amino acids. Trimming took off 4 bases at V and 3 bases at J, with 12 bases between the two ends. Unique molecular identifiers were incorporated during preparation of the TCRbeta library. TCRdb itself ran the PCR reads through MiXCR, one entry per CDR3 protein. In the table there are 500,000 to 600,000 distinct CDR3 sequences, 15% to 20% of which are singletons.

This receptor was taken from a human donor who donated a stem cell graft to a child with acute lymphoblastic leukemia. V gene TRBV20-1 combines with J gene TRBJ1-2; a weak D match, TRBD1 (5 bases). The sequences come from PBMCs from the stem cell graft donor, collected from the stem cell graft. The CDR3 reads CSATQEGHYGYTF. CDR3 sequence (DNA): TGCAGTGCTACTCAGGAGGGGCACTATGGCTACACCTTC.